The entry that follows covers one TCR beta chain sequence. Antigen: not known. Possible read error: a much larger clone is one base away. Ophthalmopathic donors had moderate-to-severe activity, CAS ≥3 and NOSPECS ≥4, with disease that had lasted under 3 months. PBMCs stemmed from more than 9.5 ml of fresh peripheral blood. Amplification targeted the TCR beta CDR3 regions, with RNA transcripts as the source material. After a first-round RT-PCR with HTBI primers, a second-round multiplex PCR was run. TCRdb recomputed calls from the multiplex PCR reads with MiXCR, one row per CDR3 protein. The sample has 740,000 or so distinct CDR3 sequences, roughly two fifths seen once. This sample is part of a study of Graves' ophthalmopathy and Graves' hyperthyroidism. General study results and limits: Between ophthalmopathy and stable hyperthyroidism, a 13-signature model drew a separation with about 85% sensitivity and around 80% specificity. Detection in blood was also observed for most expanded thyroid clonotypes above 0.001 frequency.

Germline trimming cut 7 bases from V and 7 bases from J; bases unmatched to any gene: 4. The CDR3 consists of 13 residues. Germline values: CDR1 SNHLY, CDR2 FYNNEI. The chain is built from TRBV2 and TRBJ1-6; the match to TRBD1 covers 7 bases. This clonotype was obtained from an adult man with Graves' ophthalmopathy. The source material was peripheral blood. CDR3 region: CASMDRFNSPLHF. The DNA for the CDR3 is TGTGCCAGCATGGACAGGTTCAATTCACCCCTCCACTTT.